Described below is a single T cell receptor beta chain sequence and its context. What it binds is not known. This CDR3 contains 15 residues. V was pared by 5 bases and J by 9 bases, with 6 bases of the junction left unmatched. This entry comes from a study of CD8 T cells in ankylosing spondylitis. TCRdb called the 5' RACE reads again in MiXCR, with one record for every CDR3 protein. The sample holds 150,000 to 200,000 distinct CDR3 sequences, 15% to 20% seen once. Study outcomes and limitations: The disease-linked clones had a CD8+ phenotype and low blood frequencies.

The receptor's source is a male donor between 5 and 35 years old with ankylosing spondylitis or in good health (not recorded which). Sequenced: blood, either unsorted or a sorted T cell fraction (not recorded which). The rearrangement uses TRBV12-3 or TRBV12-4 and TRBJ2-1; 14 positions agree with TRBD2. The CDR3 DNA reads as TGTGCCAGCAGTCTGACTAGCGGGAGGGCCAGTGAGCAGTTCTTC. Its translation: CASSLTSGRASEQFF.